These T cell receptor beta chains were read from a single sample in a study of circulating and synovial CD4+ cells in juvenile arthritis. Only in-frame clones appear in the TCRdb table, and some are missing; sequencing was by immunoSEQ multiplex PCR. This table has about 33,000 clones, around 96% appearing once. The sequenced sample was CD4+ T cells from blood. The source is a human donor with juvenile idiopathic arthritis. CDR3s include the opening cysteine and the closing phenylalanine or tryptophan. The D gene is left open where the match is weak. A row's size may be missing; if present it is once, few, many or a size class.

v_gene: TRBV7-2
d_gene: .
abundance: once
j_gene: TRBJ2-1
CDR3nt: TGTGCCAGCAGTACAGGGACGGAATACAATGAGCAGTTCTTC
CDR3aa: CASSTGTEYNEQFF

v_gene: TRBV18
d_gene: .
abundance: .
j_gene: TRBJ2-3
CDR3nt: TGTGCCAGCTCACCACCAGCTAGCACAGATACGCAGTATTTT
CDR3aa: CASSPPASTDTQYF

v_gene: TRBV28
d_gene: TRBD1
abundance: .
j_gene: TRBJ1-2
CDR3nt: TGTGCCAGCAGTTACTCGGACAGGAATGATGGCTACACCTTC
CDR3aa: CASSYSDRNDGYTF

v_gene: TRBV5-4
d_gene: TRBD2
abundance: .
j_gene: TRBJ2-5
CDR3nt: TGTGCCAGCAGCTTGGACCAATTTAGCGGGAGCCGAAACTTC
CDR3aa: CASSLDQFSGSRNF

v_gene: TRBV7-2
d_gene: .
abundance: .
j_gene: TRBJ2-3
CDR3nt: TGTGCCAGCAGCTTAGGGATAGGGGTACCAGATACGCAGTATTTT
CDR3aa: CASSLGIGVPDTQYF

v_gene: TRBV10-3
d_gene: TRBD2
abundance: .
j_gene: TRBJ2-1
CDR3nt: TGTGCCATCAGGAGAGAGACTAGCGGGAACAATGAGCAGTTCTTC
CDR3aa: CAIRRETSGNNEQFF

v_gene: TRBV19
d_gene: .
abundance: .
j_gene: TRBJ2-3
CDR3nt: TGTGCCAGTAGTACTCGCGGGAGCACAGATACGCAGTATTTT
CDR3aa: CASSTRGSTDTQYF

v_gene: TRBV19
d_gene: TRBD2
abundance: .
j_gene: TRBJ2-7
CDR3nt: TGTGCCAGTAGCCCGGGACTAGCGAGCTACGAGCAGTACTTC
CDR3aa: CASSPGLASYEQYF

v_gene: TRBV18
d_gene: .
abundance: .
j_gene: TRBJ2-7
CDR3nt: TGTGCCAGCTCACTGTTACAGGGCCACGAGCAGTACTTC
CDR3aa: CASSLLQGHEQYF

v_gene: TRBV27
d_gene: TRBD1
abundance: .
j_gene: TRBJ2-6
CDR3nt: TGTGCCAGCAAACTACAGGGGGCTGGGGCCAACGTCCTGACTTTC
CDR3aa: CASKLQGAGANVLTF

v_gene: TRBV5-4
d_gene: TRBD1
abundance: .
j_gene: TRBJ1-1
CDR3nt: TGTGCCAGCAGCTTGGCCGGTACAGGGGGGGCTGAAGCTTTCTTT
CDR3aa: CASSLAGTGGAEAFF

v_gene: TRBV5-1
d_gene: .
abundance: .
j_gene: TRBJ1-2
CDR3nt: TGCGCCAGCAGCTTGGGTGGGCCGAACTATGGCTACACCTTC
CDR3aa: CASSLGGPNYGYTF

v_gene: TRBV2
d_gene: .
abundance: .
j_gene: TRBJ2-7
CDR3nt: TGTGCCAGCAGTGATACGCGACAGAAGTACGAGCAGTACTTC
CDR3aa: CASSDTRQKYEQYF

v_gene: TRBV28
d_gene: .
abundance: .
j_gene: TRBJ1-6
CDR3nt: TGTGCCAGCAGGCGACAGCTCTATAATTCACCCCTCCACTTT
CDR3aa: CASRRQLYNSPLHF

v_gene: TRBV28
d_gene: .
abundance: .
j_gene: TRBJ1-1
CDR3nt: TGTGCCAGCCGGCGGCCCATGAACACTGAAGCTTTCTTT
CDR3aa: CASRRPMNTEAFF

v_gene: TRBV7-9
d_gene: TRBD1
abundance: .
j_gene: TRBJ2-7
CDR3nt: TGTGCCAGCAGCTCCTCGGGACAGGGGGGGTACGAGCAGTACTTC
CDR3aa: CASSSSGQGGYEQYF

v_gene: TRBV5-1
d_gene: .
abundance: .
j_gene: TRBJ2-3
CDR3nt: TGCGCCAGCACCCGGACAGACCTAGATACGCAGTATTTT
CDR3aa: CASTRTDLDTQYF

v_gene: TRBV10-2
d_gene: TRBD2
abundance: .
j_gene: TRBJ2-3
CDR3nt: TGCGCCAGCAGTGACCCCGGGCTAGCGGGAGGAGATACGCAGTATTTT
CDR3aa: CASSDPGLAGGDTQYF

v_gene: TRBV28
d_gene: .
abundance: .
j_gene: TRBJ2-1
CDR3nt: TGTGCCAGCAGTTTATGGGGCGATGAGCAGTTCTTC
CDR3aa: CASSLWGDEQFF

v_gene: TRBV5-6
d_gene: .
abundance: .
j_gene: TRBJ1-1
CDR3nt: TGTGCCAGCAGCTCGATCGGGGTGGGAGGTGAAGCTTTCTTT
CDR3aa: CASSSIGVGGEAFF

v_gene: TRBV10-3
d_gene: TRBD1
abundance: .
j_gene: TRBJ2-7
CDR3nt: TGTGCCATCAGTGACCGGACAGGGGGCTCCTACGAGCAGTACTTC
CDR3aa: CAISDRTGGSYEQYF

v_gene: TRBV28
d_gene: .
abundance: .
j_gene: TRBJ2-5
CDR3nt: TGTGCCAGCAGTTTACCGGGGGAGGAGACCCAGTACTTC
CDR3aa: CASSLPGEETQYF

v_gene: TRBV5-1
d_gene: TRBD2
abundance: .
j_gene: TRBJ2-1
CDR3nt: TGCGCCAGCAGCTTGGTTGGCGGGGGGGCCTTGGTGGATGAGCAGTTCTTC
CDR3aa: CASSLVGGGALVDEQFF

v_gene: TRBV14
d_gene: .
abundance: .
j_gene: TRBJ2-1
CDR3nt: TGTGCCAGCAGCCAAGAGAGAGGTTTCTACTCCTACAATGAGCAGTTCTTC
CDR3aa: CASSQERGFYSYNEQFF

v_gene: TRBV19
d_gene: .
abundance: .
j_gene: TRBJ1-5
CDR3nt: TGTGCCAGTAGTCCCACGGGGAATCAGCCCCAGCATTTT
CDR3aa: CASSPTGNQPQHF

v_gene: TRBV27
d_gene: TRBD2
abundance: once
j_gene: TRBJ2-5
CDR3nt: TGTGCCAGCAGCGAGTTATCCGGGACTAGCGGGAGCAGGGAGACCCAGTACTTC
CDR3aa: CASSELSGTSGSRETQYF

v_gene: TRBV27
d_gene: .
abundance: few
j_gene: TRBJ2-7
CDR3nt: TGTGCCAGCAGCCAAGCCGCTAGCGTTACCTACGAGCAGTACTTC
CDR3aa: CASSQAASVTYEQYF

v_gene: TRBV25-1
d_gene: TRBD1
abundance: .
j_gene: TRBJ2-2
CDR3nt: TGTGCCAGCGACAGGGGGGGGACCGGGGAGCTGTTTTTT
CDR3aa: CASDRGGTGELFF

v_gene: TRBV11-3
d_gene: TRBD2
abundance: .
j_gene: TRBJ2-1
CDR3nt: TGTGCCAGCAGCCTAGCGGACACGAATGAGCAGTTCTTC
CDR3aa: CASSLADTNEQFF

v_gene: TRBV23-1
d_gene: TRBD2
abundance: once
j_gene: TRBJ2-7
CDR3nt: TGCGCCAGCCCTATGGCGGGGGATGGGTACGAGCAGTACTTC
CDR3aa: CASPMAGDGYEQYF

v_gene: TRBV2
d_gene: TRBD2
abundance: once
j_gene: TRBJ2-3
CDR3nt: TGTGCCAGCGGGGGACTAGCGGGGGGCCAGAGCACAGATACGCAGTATTTT
CDR3aa: CASGGLAGGQSTDTQYF

v_gene: TRBV19
d_gene: .
abundance: once
j_gene: TRBJ1-5
CDR3nt: TGTGCCACTGCGGCATACAGCAATCAGCCCCAGCATTTT
CDR3aa: CATAAYSNQPQHF

v_gene: TRBV28
d_gene: TRBD1
abundance: .
j_gene: TRBJ1-4
CDR3nt: TGTGCCAGCAGTTTCAGGGGGATAGAAAAACTGTTTTTT
CDR3aa: CASSFRGIEKLFF

v_gene: TRBV9
d_gene: TRBD2
abundance: .
j_gene: TRBJ2-6
CDR3nt: TGTGCCAGCAGCGTTCCCCGACCCGGGACTAGCGGCTCTGGGGCCAACGTCCTGACTTTC
CDR3aa: CASSVPRPGTSGSGANVLTF

v_gene: TRBV6-1
d_gene: TRBD1
abundance: .
j_gene: TRBJ1-5
CDR3nt: TGTGCCAGCAATTGGGACAGGGGGTACGATCAGCCCCAGCATTTT
CDR3aa: CASNWDRGYDQPQHF

v_gene: TRBV7-2
d_gene: TRBD1
abundance: .
j_gene: TRBJ1-5
CDR3nt: TGTGCCAGCAGCCCAGGGACAGGGTATCAGCCCCAGCATTTT
CDR3aa: CASSPGTGYQPQHF

v_gene: TRBV6-5
d_gene: TRBD1
abundance: once
j_gene: TRBJ1-2
CDR3nt: TGTGCCAGCAGACCCACAGGGGAGAGCTATGGCTACACCTTC
CDR3aa: CASRPTGESYGYTF

v_gene: TRBV5-1
d_gene: TRBD1
abundance: .
j_gene: TRBJ1-2
CDR3nt: TGCGCCAGCAGCTTAAGGACAGGGGGCCTACTACGAAATAACTATGGCTACACCTTC
CDR3aa: CASSLRTGGLLRNNYGYTF

v_gene: TRBV2
d_gene: TRBD1
abundance: .
j_gene: TRBJ1-1
CDR3nt: TGTGCCAGCAGTGAATCGTACGGGACAGGTCAGAACACTGAAGCTTTCTTT
CDR3aa: CASSESYGTGQNTEAFF

v_gene: TRBV15
d_gene: .
abundance: once
j_gene: TRBJ1-2
CDR3nt: TGTGCCACCAGCATCACCAACCCTATTAACTATGGCTACACCTTC
CDR3aa: CATSITNPINYGYTF

v_gene: TRBV4-1
d_gene: .
abundance: .
j_gene: TRBJ1-2
CDR3nt: TGCGCCAGCAGCCAAGATCTACCGCGCCCCGATGGCTACACCTTC
CDR3aa: CASSQDLPRPDGYTF

v_gene: TRBV19
d_gene: TRBD1
abundance: .
j_gene: TRBJ2-1
CDR3nt: TGTGCCAGTAGTATAGATCGTAGGGGGCGATCCGAGGGCTCCTACAATGAGCAGTTCTTC
CDR3aa: CASSIDRRGRSEGSYNEQFF

v_gene: TRBV6-1
d_gene: TRBD1
abundance: .
j_gene: TRBJ1-2
CDR3nt: TGTGCCAGCATCACGGACAGGGAGTATGGCTACACCTTC
CDR3aa: CASITDREYGYTF

v_gene: TRBV4-1
d_gene: TRBD1
abundance: .
j_gene: TRBJ2-1
CDR3nt: TGCGCCAGCAGCCAAGGGGACCGGGACAGGGCGTACAATGAGCAGTTCTTC
CDR3aa: CASSQGDRDRAYNEQFF

v_gene: TRBV14
d_gene: .
abundance: .
j_gene: TRBJ1-2
CDR3nt: TGTGCCAGCAGCCCCAGGGACTATGGCTACACCTTC
CDR3aa: CASSPRDYGYTF

v_gene: TRBV6-1
d_gene: .
abundance: .
j_gene: TRBJ1-1
CDR3nt: TGTGCCAGCAGTGACCCCAGTAGGGGCACTGAAGCTTTCTTT
CDR3aa: CASSDPSRGTEAFF